This T cell receptor (beta chain) was obtained from a study of spatial heterogeneity in lung cancer. Time point: sample taken at primary tumor resection. Unsorted whole RNA of tumor, nontumor lung or frozen PBMC was sequenced. This clonotype was seen only a few times. Carried by each TCR cDNA molecule was a unique molecular identifier. TCRdb redid the calling of the 5' RACE reads with MiXCR, one entry per CDR3 protein. The sample includes 40,000 to 45,000 distinct CDR3 sequences, approximately 13% of them seen just once. Germline trimming cut 5 bases from V and 3 bases from J; bases unmatched to any gene: 9. The CDR3 length is 15 residues. CDR1 and CDR2 from the germline V gene are SGHVS and FQNEAQ.

The gene calls are TRBV7-8 and TRBJ1-1, with 7 bases identical to TRBD1. This TCR derives from a male donor with early-stage non-small cell lung cancer. This specimen consisted of PBMCs, obtained at surgery. CDR3 coding DNA: TGTGCCAGCAGCGGCACGGGACAGACATACACTGAAGCTTTCTTT. Its translation: CASSGTGQTYTEAFF.